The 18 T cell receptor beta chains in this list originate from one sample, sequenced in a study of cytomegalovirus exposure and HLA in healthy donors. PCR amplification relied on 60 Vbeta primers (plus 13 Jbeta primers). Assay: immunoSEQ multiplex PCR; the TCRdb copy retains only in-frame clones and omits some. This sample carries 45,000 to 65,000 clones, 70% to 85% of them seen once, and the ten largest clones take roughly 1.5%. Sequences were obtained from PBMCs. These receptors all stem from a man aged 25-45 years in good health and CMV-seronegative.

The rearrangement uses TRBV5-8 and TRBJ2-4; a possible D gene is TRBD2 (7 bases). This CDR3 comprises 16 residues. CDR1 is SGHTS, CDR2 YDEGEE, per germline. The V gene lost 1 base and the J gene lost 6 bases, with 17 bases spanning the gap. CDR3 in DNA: TGTGCCAGCAGCTTGAAAGGCCCGGGGGGCAGAAACATTCAGTACTTC. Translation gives CASSLKGPGGRNIQYF.

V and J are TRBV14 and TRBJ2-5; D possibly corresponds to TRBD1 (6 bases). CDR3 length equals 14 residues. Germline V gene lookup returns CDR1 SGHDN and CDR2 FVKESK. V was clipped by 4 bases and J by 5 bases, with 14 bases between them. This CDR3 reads CASSLPVGAETQYF. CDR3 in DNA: TGTGCCAGCAGCCTCCCGGTGGGGGCGGAGACCCAGTACTTC.

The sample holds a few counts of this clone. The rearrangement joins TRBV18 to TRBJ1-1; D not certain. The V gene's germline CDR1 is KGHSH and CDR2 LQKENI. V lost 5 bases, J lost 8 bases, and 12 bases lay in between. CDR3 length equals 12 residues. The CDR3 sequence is CASSTPAREAFF. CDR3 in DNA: TGTGCCAGCTCAACGCCCGCGAGGGAAGCTTTCTTT.

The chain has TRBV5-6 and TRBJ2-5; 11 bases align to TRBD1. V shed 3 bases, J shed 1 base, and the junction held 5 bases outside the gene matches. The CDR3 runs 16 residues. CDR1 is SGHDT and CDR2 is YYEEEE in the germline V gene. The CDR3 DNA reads TGTGCCAGCAGCTGGGGGACAGGGGGGGGCCAAGAGACCCAGTACTTC. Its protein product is CASSWGTGGGQETQYF.

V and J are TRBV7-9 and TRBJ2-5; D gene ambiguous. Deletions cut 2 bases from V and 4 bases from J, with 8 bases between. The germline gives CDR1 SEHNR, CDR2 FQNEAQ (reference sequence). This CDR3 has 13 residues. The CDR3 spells CASSLYSGETQYF. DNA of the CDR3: TGTGCCAGCAGCTTATATTCCGGAGAGACCCAGTACTTC.

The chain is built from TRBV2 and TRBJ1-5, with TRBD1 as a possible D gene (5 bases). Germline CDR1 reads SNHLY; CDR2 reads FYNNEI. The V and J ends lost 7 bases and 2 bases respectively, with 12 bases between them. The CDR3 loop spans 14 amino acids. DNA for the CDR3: TGTGCCAGCACCCAGGGTCTCGGCAATCAGCCCCAGCATTTT. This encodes CASTQGLGNQPQHF.

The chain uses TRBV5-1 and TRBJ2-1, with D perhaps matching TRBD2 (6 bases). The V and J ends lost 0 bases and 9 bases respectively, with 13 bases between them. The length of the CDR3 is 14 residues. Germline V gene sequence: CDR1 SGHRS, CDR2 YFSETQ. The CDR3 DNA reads TGCGCCAGCAGCTTGGGACTAGTTGTCGTTGAGCAGTTCTTC. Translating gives CASSLGLVVVEQFF. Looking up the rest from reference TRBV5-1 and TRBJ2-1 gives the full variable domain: KAGVTQTPRYLIKTRGQQVTLSCSPISGHRSVSWYQQTPGQGLQFLFEYFSETQRNKGNFPGRFSGRQFSNSRSEMNVSTLELGDSALYLCASSLGLVVVEQFFGPGTRLTVL.

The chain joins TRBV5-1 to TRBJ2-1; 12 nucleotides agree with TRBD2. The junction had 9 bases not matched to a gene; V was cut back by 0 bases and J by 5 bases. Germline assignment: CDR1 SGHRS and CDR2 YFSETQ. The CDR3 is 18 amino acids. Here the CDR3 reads CASSLALGTSGQNNEQFF. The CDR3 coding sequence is TGCGCCAGCAGCTTGGCCCTAGGGACTAGCGGGCAAAACAATGAGCAGTTCTTC.

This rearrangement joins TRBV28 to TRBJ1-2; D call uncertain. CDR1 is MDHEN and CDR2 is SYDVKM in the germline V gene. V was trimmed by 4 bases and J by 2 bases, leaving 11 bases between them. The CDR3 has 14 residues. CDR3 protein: CASSSSGSNYGYTF. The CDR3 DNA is TGTGCCAGCAGTTCCTCAGGCAGCAACTATGGCTACACCTTC.

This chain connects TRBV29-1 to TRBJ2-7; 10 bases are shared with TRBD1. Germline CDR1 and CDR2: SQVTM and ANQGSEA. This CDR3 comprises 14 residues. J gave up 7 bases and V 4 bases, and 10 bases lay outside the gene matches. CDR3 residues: CSVAWDRGRGEQYF. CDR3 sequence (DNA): TGCAGCGTTGCTTGGGACAGGGGAAGGGGGGAGCAGTACTTC.

The CDR3: CASSLEGSLTYEQYF. The CDR3 coding sequence is TGTGCCAGCAGCTTAGAGGGGAGCCTTACCTACGAGCAGTACTTC. The V call is TRBV11-3, the J call TRBJ2-7, with a weak D call TRBD2 (5 bases). Germline CDR1 SGHNT, CDR2 YENEEA. V was shortened by 0 bases and J by 2 bases, with 11 bases between the two germline ends. The CDR3 contains 15 residues.

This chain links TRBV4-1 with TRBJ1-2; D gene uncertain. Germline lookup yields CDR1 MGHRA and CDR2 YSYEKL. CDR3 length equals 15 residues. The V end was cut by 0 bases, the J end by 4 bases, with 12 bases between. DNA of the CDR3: TGCGCCAGCAGCCAAGAGACGTCGGGAATCTATGGCTACACCTTC. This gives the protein CASSQETSGIYGYTF.

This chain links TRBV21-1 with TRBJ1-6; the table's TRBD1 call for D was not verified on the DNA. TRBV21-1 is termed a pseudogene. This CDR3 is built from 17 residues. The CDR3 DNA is TGTGCCAGCAGCAAAGAAGGCAGGGAAGGATTGAATTCACCCCTCCACTTT. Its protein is CASSKEGREGLNSPLHF.

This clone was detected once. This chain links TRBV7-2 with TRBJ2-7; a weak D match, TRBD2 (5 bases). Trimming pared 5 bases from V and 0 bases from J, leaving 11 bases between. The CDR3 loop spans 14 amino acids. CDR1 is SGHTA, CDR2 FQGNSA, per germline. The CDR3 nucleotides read TGTGCCAGCAGCCCGAGCGGACTCTCCTACGAGCAGTACTTC. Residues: CASSPSGLSYEQYF.

CDR3 sequence reads: CASSLSDRRANSPLHF. Written as DNA, the CDR3 is TGTGCCAGCAGTTTATCGGACAGACGAGCCAATTCACCCCTCCACTTT. This rearrangement joins TRBV28 to TRBJ1-6, with a tentative D call TRBD1 (6 bases). The germline V gene encodes CDR1 MDHEN and CDR2 SYDVKM. The ends were cut back, 1 base at V and 7 bases at J, with 14 bases in the middle. The CDR3 length is 16 residues.

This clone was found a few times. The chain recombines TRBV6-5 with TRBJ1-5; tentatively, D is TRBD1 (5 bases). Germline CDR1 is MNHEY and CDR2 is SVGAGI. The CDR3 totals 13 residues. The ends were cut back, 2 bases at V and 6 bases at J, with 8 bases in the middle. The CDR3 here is CASSYGGTQPQHF. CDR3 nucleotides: TGTGCCAGCAGTTACGGGGGGACTCAGCCCCAGCATTTT.

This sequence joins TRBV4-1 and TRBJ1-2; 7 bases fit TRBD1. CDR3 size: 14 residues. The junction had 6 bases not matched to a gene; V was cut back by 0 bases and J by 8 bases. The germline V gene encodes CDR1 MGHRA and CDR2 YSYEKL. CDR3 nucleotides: TGCGCCAGCAGCCAAGATAGAGGGGGCGGCGGCTACACCTTC. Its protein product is CASSQDRGGGGYTF.

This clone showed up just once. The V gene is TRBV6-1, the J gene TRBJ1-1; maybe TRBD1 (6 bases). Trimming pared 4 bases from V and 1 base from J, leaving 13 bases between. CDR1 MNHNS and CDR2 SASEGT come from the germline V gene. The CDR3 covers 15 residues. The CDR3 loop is CASSGNRVSNTEAFF. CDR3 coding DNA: TGTGCCAGCAGTGGTAACAGGGTTTCGAACACTGAAGCTTTCTTT.